The 2 T cell receptor beta chains reported below all come from one sample, sequenced in a study of regulatory T cells in long-lasting Graves disease (dated by TCRdb to the early 2020s). Library generation was performed with multiplex PCR. Sequencing used an Illumina HiSeq 4000. CDR3 regions were amplified by Arm-PCR with iRepertoire HTBI primers to construct TCR beta libraries. TCRdb reworked the public reads: Q25 trimming with fastp, MiXCR clone assembly, productive beta chains retained. Duplicate CDR3 protein sequences are folded into a single record with the most common DNA and genes. Here the sample has 390,000 or so distinct CDR3 sequences; approximately 25% occur a single time. The top ten hold around 30% of the sample. The sample's time point, from its label and the paper: persistent/refractory GD, antithyroid drugs over 5 years with positive TRAb. For both TCR sequencing and RNA sequencing, RNA was extracted from PBMCs using TRIzol.

This sample comprised peripheral blood mononuclear cells (PBMCs), obtained when the disease was refractory, from a patient treated with antithyroid drugs. Receptors were obtained from a woman aged 40-49 years with Graves disease. Donor details come from another sample of the same person, matched by shared clones.

Worth noting for this clonotype: A far larger clone is just one base off, so this is likely a read error. The J gene is TRBJ1-1, the V gene TRBV2; unclear D gene. CDR1 and CDR2 (germline): SNHLY, FYNNEI. The CDR3 sequence is 14 residues long. CDR3 nucleotides: TGTGCCGGCAGCCCCGGTCGGGAGAGCACTGAAGCTTTCTTT. It translates to CAGSPGRESTEAFF.

This clonotype was seen at least ten times. The rearrangement uses TRBV28 and TRBJ1-6; 7 nucleotides match TRBD1. Germline CDR1 reads MDHEN; CDR2 reads SYDVKM. V was pared by 10 bases and J by 7 bases, with 10 bases of the junction left unmatched. This CDR3 contains 14 residues. The CDR3 nucleotides are TGTGCCATTCGCGGGGGACAGCTAAATTCACCCCTCCACTTT. Residues: CAIRGGQLNSPLHF.